These 16 T cell receptor beta chains originate from one sample sequenced in a study of patients and donors after allogeneic stem cell transplantation. TCRdb redid the calling of the RT-PCR reads with MiXCR, one entry per CDR3 protein. The table includes approximately 430,000 distinct CDR3 sequences, 16% detected once. Material for sequencing was blood, either unsorted or a sorted T cell fraction (not recorded which). These receptors came from a human donor who was either an allogeneic HSCT recipient or a stem cell or donor lymphocyte infusion donor (not recorded which). It is not recorded whose cells these are; they may come from a transplant donor.

There are a few counts of this clonotype. The rearrangement links TRBV2 to TRBJ2-1, with TRBD2 matching 9 bases. Germline CDR1 SNHLY, CDR2 FYNNEI. The V gene end was trimmed by 10 bases and the J gene end by 10 bases; junction bases not matched to a gene: 20. The length of the CDR3 is 16 residues. CDR3 region: CATTPSRLAAVGEQFF. The CDR3, as DNA: TGTGCCACCACCCCATCCCGACTAGCGGCGGTTGGGGAGCAGTTCTTC.

A few counts support this clonotype. J is TRBJ1-5 and V is TRBV11-2, with 8 nucleotides matching TRBD1. Germline trimming cut 2 bases from V and 7 bases from J; bases unmatched to any gene: 7. The CDR3 is 15 amino acids. The V gene's germline CDR1 is SGHAT and CDR2 FQNNGV. This CDR3 is CASSLIRGQGQPQHF. The CDR3 nucleotides are TGTGCCAGCAGCTTAATCAGGGGGCAGGGGCAGCCCCAGCATTTT.

The CDR3 DNA follows: TGTGCCAGCGGGCCCGGGCACACTGAAGCTTTCTTT. Its protein product is CASGPGHTEAFF. The J gene is TRBJ1-1, the V gene TRBV6-5; D call uncertain. Germline-derived CDR1 and CDR2 are MNHEY and SVGAGI. This CDR3 spans 12 amino acids. V lost 8 bases and J lost 3, with 10 bases in between.

V usage is TRBV29-1 and J usage is TRBJ1-1; a weak D match, TRBD1 (6 bases). The CDR3 sequence is 14 residues long. The germline gives CDR1 SQVTM, CDR2 ANQGSEA. The germline V and J ends were trimmed by 0 bases and 6 bases, with 14 bases remaining between them. The CDR3 here is CSVEDGTLGAEAFF. In DNA, the CDR3 is TGCAGCGTTGAAGATGGGACACTCGGCGCTGAAGCTTTCTTT.

J is TRBJ2-4 and V is TRBV20-1, with 9 bases lining up with TRBD1. Germline CDR1 and CDR2: DFQATT and SNEGSKA (reference sequence). The CDR3 length is 16 residues. Trimming cost V 0 bases and J 7 bases; bases outside gene matches: 10. CDR3 in DNA: TGCAGTGCTAGAGATGGGGGGACAGGGAGGTCCAACATTCAGTACTTC. Translated: CSARDGGTGRSNIQYF.

The chain employs TRBV7-9 and TRBJ2-1, with 8 bases matching TRBD2. The junction had 8 bases not matched to a gene; V was cut back by 5 bases and J by 5 bases. Germline CDR1 reads SEHNR; CDR2 reads FQNEAQ (reference sequence). This CDR3 is built from 15 residues. Here the CDR3 reads CASSETTSADNEQFF. The DNA for the CDR3 is TGTGCCAGCAGCGAGACGACTAGCGCTGACAATGAGCAGTTCTTC.

This clonotype was seen at least ten times. The rearrangement uses TRBV6-7 and TRBJ1-2; D is perhaps TRBD1 (5 bases). TRBV6-7 is known as an ORF, though its function is uncertain. Trimming shortened V by 5 bases and J by 0 bases, and 13 bases separated the two germline ends. The CDR3 runs to 15 residues. This chain's CDR3 is CASSIDRKTNYGYTF. The DNA of the CDR3 is TGTGCCAGCAGTATTGACAGAAAAACTAACTATGGCTACACCTTC.

The rearrangement links TRBV5-1 to TRBJ2-2, with TRBD2 matching 9 bases. There are 19 residues in the CDR3. Looked up from germline, CDR1 is SGHRS and CDR2 is YFSETQ. J lost 4 bases, V lost 4 bases, and 17 bases had no gene match. CDR3 nucleotide sequence: TGCGCCAGCAGCCCCCAGGTACGAAGCGGCGGGAGGGCCACCGGGGAGCTGTTTTTT. Translating it yields CASSPQVRSGGRATGELFF.

This clonotype has just a few counts. This chain links TRBV4-3 with TRBJ2-7; 7 bases fit TRBD1. Per germline, CDR1 LGHNA and CDR2 YSLEER. V was clipped by 4 bases and J by 9 bases; unmatched bases: 9. This CDR3 comprises 13 residues. This CDR3 reads CASSRQGQAGQYF. The CDR3 bases are TGCGCCAGCAGCCGCCAAGGACAGGCGGGGCAGTACTTC.

This clonotype was seen a handful of times. The genes are TRBV11-2 and TRBJ2-1, with D uncertain. CDR3 length equals 14 residues. The germline gives CDR1 SGHAT, CDR2 FQNNGV. V was clipped by 4 bases and J by 9 bases, with 16 bases between them. The CDR3 loop reads CASSSTSRMSEQFF. The CDR3 DNA follows: TGTGCCAGCAGCTCCACATCCCGGATGAGTGAGCAGTTCTTC.

This clonotype was seen at least ten times. CDR3 DNA sequence: TGTGCCACCCCCGGGACTAGCGGGAGCACCTACAATGAGCAGTTCTTC. Translation: CATPGTSGSTYNEQFF. V usage is TRBV24-1 and J usage is TRBJ2-1; 14 nucleotides match TRBD2. V trimming: 9 bases; J trimming: 2 bases; junction bases outside the gene matches: 5. CDR3 length: 16 residues. Germline lookup yields CDR1 KGHDR and CDR2 SFDVKD.

The table lists this clonotype with many counts. The chain couples TRBV4-3 to TRBJ2-5; a weak D match, TRBD1 (6 bases). Trimming shortened V by 1 base and J by 1 base, and 13 bases separated the two germline ends. This CDR3 comprises 16 residues. The germline gives CDR1 LGHNA, CDR2 YSLEER. CDR3 in amino acids: CASSQGTGQSQETQYF. The CDR3 nucleotides are TGCGCCAGCAGCCAAGGGACGGGACAATCCCAAGAGACCCAGTACTTC.

This rearrangement joins TRBV2 to TRBJ2-1; possible D gene TRBD1, 6 bases. The germline V gene encodes CDR1 SNHLY and CDR2 FYNNEI. The CDR3 length is 15 residues. With 10 bases removed from V and 10 bases from J, the gap between germline ends came to 26 bases. CDR3 DNA: TGTGCCAACCGTCAGGAGAGGGGGTCCCGGAGCGAGCAGTTCTTC. It is translated as CANRQERGSRSEQFF.

In its sample, this clonotype was seen a few times. The V and J genes are TRBV6-1 and TRBJ1-2; D possibly corresponds to TRBD1 (5 bases). This CDR3 has 14 residues. From germline, CDR1 is MNHNS and CDR2 SASEGT. Trimming stripped 8 bases from V and 1 base from J, with 14 bases between. The CDR3 spells CASQTAINNYGYTF. In nucleotides, the CDR3 is TGTGCCAGCCAGACAGCGATAAATAACTATGGCTACACCTTC.

The table lists this clonotype with many counts. The chain combines TRBV12-3 or TRBV12-4 with TRBJ1-5; possibly TRBD1 for D (6 bases). V lost 6 bases, J lost 5 bases, and 11 bases lay in between. This CDR3 region has 13 residues. CDR3 coding DNA: TGTGCCAGCAGGGTGGACAGTGATCAGCCCCAGCATTTT. Its protein product is CASRVDSDQPQHF.

The rearrangement joins TRBV3-1 to TRBJ2-7, with TRBD2 identical over 9 bases. CDR1 is LGHDT and CDR2 is YNNKEL in the germline V gene (reference sequence). The CDR3 runs to 14 residues. Germline trimming cut 3 bases from V and 2 bases from J; bases unmatched to any gene: 2. The CDR3 DNA is TGTGCCAGCAGCCAGCGGGGGGGAACCTACGAGCAGTACTTC. This sequence encodes CASSQRGGTYEQYF.